The 3 T cell receptor beta chains given below trace back to one sample, sequenced in a study of glioma-infiltrating T cells after dendritic cell vaccination listed by TCRdb under 2016. This specimen's time point label, interpreted: after dendritic cell vaccination, including at tumor progression/relapse. The library was prepared using the immunoSEQ multiplex PCR assay. TCRdb provides this immuneACCESS table in a form limited to in-frame rearrangements. Some clones are lacking; in checked studies, under half of them reflect an unresolved V gene, and why the rest are absent is not known. This sample lists approximately 85,000 clones; 85% were detected once. The top ten constitute about 8.5% of the sample. The sample here was blood, taken after dendritic cell vaccination. The receptors originated from a human donor with glioblastoma.

Regarding this clone: The same CDR3 arises from other DNA sequences in this sample as well. The V gene is TRBV11-2, the J gene TRBJ2-7, with TRBD1 as a possible D gene (5 bases). CDR1 and CDR2 from the germline V gene are SGHAT and FQNNGV. Trimming stripped 1 base from V and 0 bases from J, with 13 bases between. This CDR3 has 16 amino acids. CDR3 in amino acids: CASSLVGQRSSYEQYF. DNA of the CDR3: TGTGCCAGCAGCTTAGTGGGGCAGAGGAGCTCCTACGAGCAGTACTTC. Full variable domain (remainder filled in from reference TRBV11-2 and TRBJ2-7): EAGVAQSPRYKIIEKRQSVAFWCNPISGHATLYWYQQILGQGPKLLIQFQNNGVVDDSQLPKDRFSAERLKGVDSTLKIQPAKLEDSAVYLCASSLVGQRSSYEQYFGPGTRLTVT.

V gene TRBV19 combines with J gene TRBJ2-5, with 11 bases that match TRBD1. There are 16 residues in the CDR3. Germline CDR1 and CDR2: LNHDA and SQIVND (reference sequence). The V gene end was trimmed by 3 bases and the J gene end by 7 bases; junction bases not matched to a gene: 10. The DNA of the CDR3 is TGTGCCAGTAGTATTTGGGGACAGGGGGACGGGGGGACCCAGTACTTC. This encodes CASSIWGQGDGGTQYF.

The chain links TRBV6-4 to TRBJ2-1, with TRBD2 identical over 12 bases. The CDR3 has 15 amino acids. With V trimmed by 0 bases and J by 8 bases, 2 bases remained unmatched. Germline lookup yields CDR1 MRHNA and CDR2 SNTAGT. The CDR3 coding sequence is TGTGCCAGCAGTGACTCATCTAGCGGGGGGGATGAGCAGTTCTTC. Protein: CASSDSSSGGDEQFF.